Below are 13 T cell receptor beta chains sequenced from a single sample in a study of cytomegalovirus exposure and HLA in healthy donors. With 60 Vbeta and 13 Jbeta primers, the PCR was carried out. Only in-frame clones appear in the TCRdb table, and some are missing; sequencing was by immunoSEQ multiplex PCR. Seen here are around 54,000 clones, over 70% observed once, and the top ten hold more than 6.5%. Input material: PBMCs. These receptors came from a man aged 30 to 45 in good health and CMV-seropositive.

The gene calls are TRBV5-6 and TRBJ1-1; D not certain. The CDR3 extends over 13 amino acids. Germline CDR1 and CDR2: SGHDT and YYEEEE. V lost 4 bases and J lost 5, with 12 bases in between. The CDR3 sequence: CASSPEKSTEAFF. Written as DNA, the CDR3 is TGTGCCAGCAGCCCCGAAAAGAGTACTGAAGCTTTCTTT.

The chain joins TRBV7-8 to TRBJ1-2; D gene ambiguous. V lost 1 base, J lost 0 bases, and 18 bases lay in between. Germline CDR1 SGHVS, CDR2 FQNEAQ. This CDR3 contains 18 residues. Here the CDR3 DNA reads TGTGCCAGCAGCTTAGGCCCCGCCCAAAGAGGAGCTAACTATGGCTACACCTTC. The encoded protein is CASSLGPAQRGANYGYTF.

The rearrangement joins TRBV27 to TRBJ1-4, with TRBD1 identical over 7 bases. The germline V gene encodes CDR1 MNHEY and CDR2 SMNVEV (reference sequence). V shed 5 bases, J shed 7 bases, and the junction held 7 bases outside the gene matches. The CDR3 is made up of 14 amino acids. In DNA form, the CDR3 reads TGTGCCAGCAGTGACACAGGGGTCAGTGAAAAACTGTTTTTT. It codes for CASSDTGVSEKLFF.

The rearrangement uses TRBV7-2 and TRBJ1-1; the match to TRBD1 covers 8 bases. From germline, CDR1 is SGHTA and CDR2 FQGNSA. With V trimmed by 5 bases and J by 4 bases, 9 bases remained unmatched. The CDR3 runs 15 residues. The CDR3 DNA reads TGTGCCAGCAGCGAAGACAGGGGCTGGAGCACTGAAGCTTTCTTT. Protein: CASSEDRGWSTEAFF.

The chain links TRBV11-2 to TRBJ1-1; D unclear. V was clipped by 1 base and J by 8 bases, with 8 bases between them. This CDR3 contains 12 residues. Germline V gene lookup returns CDR1 SGHAT and CDR2 FQNNGV. CDR3 protein: CASSLAGREAFF. Written as DNA, the CDR3 is TGTGCCAGCAGCTTAGCAGGCAGGGAAGCTTTCTTT.

The gene calls are TRBV2 and TRBJ2-2; 16 bases map to TRBD2. The junction had 5 bases not matched to a gene; V was cut back by 8 bases and J by 5 bases. The CDR3 has 16 amino acids. The germline gives CDR1 SNHLY, CDR2 FYNNEI. CDR3 loop: CASGTSGGAGTGELFF. In DNA, the CDR3 is TGTGCCAGCGGGACTAGCGGGGGGGCAGGGACCGGGGAGCTGTTTTTT. Full variable domain (rest looked up from reference TRBV2 and TRBJ2-2): EPEVTQTPSHQVTQMGQEVILRCVPISNHLYFYWYRQILGQKVEFLVSFYNNEISEKSEIFDDQFSVERPDGSNFTLKIRSTKLEDSAMYFCASGTSGGAGTGELFFGEGSRLTVL.

This clone showed up just a few times. The chain links TRBV30 to TRBJ1-4; 10 nucleotides align to TRBD1. After removal of 3 bases from V and 8 bases from J, the junction contained 9 bases not matched to a gene. There are 15 residues in the CDR3. CDR1 is GTSNPN, CDR2 SVGIG, per germline (reference sequence). The CDR3 nucleotides are TGTGCCTGGAGCAGAAAGGGGACAGGGGAGGAAAAACTGTTTTTT. Protein sequence: CAWSRKGTGEEKLFF.

This sequence joins TRBV4-2 and TRBJ1-1; D is unresolved. Trimming pared 1 base from V and 0 bases from J, leaving 6 bases between. This CDR3 region has 14 residues. Germline values: CDR1 LGHNA, CDR2 YNFKEQ. CDR3: CASSQGGMNTEAFF. The CDR3, as DNA: TGTGCCAGCAGCCAAGGAGGGATGAACACTGAAGCTTTCTTT.

V is TRBV6-6 and J is TRBJ2-5; 7 bases are a match to TRBD2. Germline CDR1 is MNHNY and CDR2 is SVGAGI (reference sequence). V gave up 5 bases and J gave up 10 bases; unmatched junction bases: 10. The CDR3 consists of 13 residues. For the CDR3, the DNA is TGTGCCAGCAGTCAAGCCTGGAGGGAGGGCCAGTACTTC. Its protein product is CASSQAWREGQYF.

The rearrangement uses TRBV18 and TRBJ2-7, with 8 nucleotides matching TRBD1. CDR3 size: 14 residues. The germline V gene encodes CDR1 KGHSH and CDR2 LQKENI. Trimming cost V 5 bases and J 4 bases; bases outside gene matches: 7. CDR3 in DNA: TGTGCCAGCTCAAGAGCAGGGGGCGCGTACGAGCAGTACTTC. Translation gives CASSRAGGAYEQYF.

The chain couples TRBV7-3 to TRBJ1-1; D remains unclear. With 1 base removed from V and 8 bases from J, the gap between germline ends came to 14 bases. Germline V gives CDR1 SGHTA, CDR2 FQGTGA. The CDR3 extends over 14 amino acids. The CDR3 sequence is CASSLRSGREEAFF. In nucleotides, the CDR3 is TGTGCCAGCAGCTTAAGGTCTGGGAGGGAAGAAGCTTTCTTT.

The V and J genes are TRBV6-1 and TRBJ2-5, with D perhaps TRBD2 (6 bases). V was pared by 7 bases and J by 2 bases, with 11 bases between. Germline V gives CDR1 MNHNS, CDR2 SASEGT. The CDR3 totals 13 residues. CDR3 bases: TGTGCCAGCAATGGGAGGCGTCAAGAGACCCAGTACTTC. It codes for CASNGRRQETQYF.

The sample holds one count of this clone. The chain uses TRBV10-1 and TRBJ1-1; no definite D call. V was clipped by 10 bases and J by 1 base, with 16 bases between them. Germline V gene data show CDR1 as WNHNN and CDR2 as SYGVQD (reference sequence). The CDR3 extends over 14 amino acids. The CDR3 nucleotides are TGCGCCACCTCGAACCGCGGAAAGAACACTGAAGCTTTCTTT. Protein sequence: CATSNRGKNTEAFF.